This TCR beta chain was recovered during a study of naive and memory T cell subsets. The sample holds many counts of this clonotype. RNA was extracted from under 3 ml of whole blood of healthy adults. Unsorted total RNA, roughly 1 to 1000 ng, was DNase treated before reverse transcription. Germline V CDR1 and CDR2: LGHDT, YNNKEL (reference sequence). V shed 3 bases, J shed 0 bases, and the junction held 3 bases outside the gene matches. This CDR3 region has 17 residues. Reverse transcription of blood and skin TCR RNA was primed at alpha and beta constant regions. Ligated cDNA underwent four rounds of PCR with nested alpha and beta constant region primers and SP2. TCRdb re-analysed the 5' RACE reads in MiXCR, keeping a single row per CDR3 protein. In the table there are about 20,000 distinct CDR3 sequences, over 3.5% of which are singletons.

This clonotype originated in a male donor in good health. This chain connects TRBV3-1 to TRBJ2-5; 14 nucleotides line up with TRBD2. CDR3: CASSQRTSGRYQETQYF. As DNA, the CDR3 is TGTGCCAGCAGCCAGAGGACTAGCGGGAGGTACCAAGAGACCCAGTACTTC.